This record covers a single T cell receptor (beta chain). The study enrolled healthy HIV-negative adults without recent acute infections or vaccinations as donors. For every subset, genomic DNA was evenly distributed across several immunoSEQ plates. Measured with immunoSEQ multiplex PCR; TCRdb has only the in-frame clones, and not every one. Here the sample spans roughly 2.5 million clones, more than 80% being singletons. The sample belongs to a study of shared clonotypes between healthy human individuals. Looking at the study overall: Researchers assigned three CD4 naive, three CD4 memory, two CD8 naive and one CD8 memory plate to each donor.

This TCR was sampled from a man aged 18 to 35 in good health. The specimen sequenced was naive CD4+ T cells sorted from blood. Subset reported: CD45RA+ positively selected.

The CDR3 nucleotides read TGCGCCAGCAGCTTGGCAGTAGCGGGGTACACAGATACGCAGTATTTT. Protein sequence: CASSLAVAGYTDTQYF. The V gene is TRBV5-1, the J gene TRBJ2-3; 8 bases are shared with TRBD2. CDR1 is SGHRS, CDR2 YFSETQ, per germline. There are 16 residues in the CDR3. With 0 bases clipped from V and 2 bases from J, the junction kept 5 bases outside the gene matches. The complete variable domain, with remaining parts taken from reference TRBV5-1 and TRBJ2-3, reads KAGVTQTPRYLIKTRGQQVTLSCSPISGHRSVSWYQQTPGQGLQFLFEYFSETQRNKGNFPGRFSGRQFSNSRSEMNVSTLELGDSALYLCASSLAVAGYTDTQYFGPGTRLTVL.